These T cell receptor beta chains were read from a single sample in a study of T cell repertoires in cytomegalovirus infection. Each CDR3 protein is one row after TCRdb ran MiXCR on the reads. The data contain approximately 200,000 distinct CDR3 sequences, 20% to 25% of them singletons. Sequencing was done on a sample of CD8+ T cells from PBMCs. The receptors were sampled from a human donor in good health (CMV status not recorded). Some clones in this sample may be carry-over from other donors' samples. The CDR3 runs from the conserved cysteine through the conserved F or W. Fields, in order: CDR3 protein, CDR3 DNA, D gene, J gene, V gene, clone size. A D gene is named only where the DNA matches it firmly. Size is omitted from some rows. Given values are once, few, many or a class for expanded clones.

CASSPPVWGFYGYTF | TGTGCCAGCAGTCCCCCGGTGTGGGGGTTCTATGGCTACACCTTC | - | TRBJ1-2 | TRBV12-3/TRBV12-4 | many
CASSVSTQGANNEQFF | TGTGCCAGCAGCGTCTCGACACAGGGGGCTAACAATGAGCAGTTCTTC | TRBD1 | TRBJ2-1 | TRBV9 | -
CASRSLGTGEDNYGYTF | TGTGCCAGCAGATCTCTCGGGACAGGGGAAGATAACTATGGCTACACCTTC | TRBD1 | TRBJ1-2 | TRBV28 | -
CASSPNRGPYEQYF | TGTGCCAGCAGCCCAAACAGGGGCCCCTACGAGCAGTACTTC | TRBD1 | TRBJ2-7 | TRBV14 | -
CASSDPSGVVGYGYTF | TGTGCCAGCAGTGACCCATCGGGAGTGGTTGGCTATGGCTACACCTTC | - | TRBJ1-2 | TRBV2 | few
CASSPHRDPDYGYTF | TGTGCCAGCAGCCCTCACAGGGACCCGGACTATGGCTACACCTTC | - | TRBJ1-2 | TRBV28 | few
CASSILGVEAFF | TGTGCCAGTAGTATTTTAGGGGTCGAAGCTTTCTTT | - | TRBJ1-1 | TRBV19 | few
CASSRRGSNLGETQYF | TGTGCCAGCAGTCGCCGGGGGTCAAACCTCGGGGAGACCCAGTACTTC | - | TRBJ2-5 | TRBV6-6 | few
CASSTLAGGNEQFF | TGTGCCAGCAGTACATTAGCGGGGGGCAATGAGCAGTTCTTC | TRBD2 | TRBJ2-1 | TRBV6-5 | many
CSASWNTGELFF | TGCAGTGCTAGTTGGAACACCGGGGAGCTGTTTTTT | - | TRBJ2-2 | TRBV20-1 | few
CASRLTGSPYEQYF | TGTGCCAGCAGGTTGACAGGGAGTCCCTACGAGCAGTACTTC | TRBD1 | TRBJ2-7 | TRBV14 | few
CASSPPGHRREQFF | TGTGCCAGCAGTCCCCCGGGACACCGTCGTGAGCAGTTCTTC | - | TRBJ2-1 | TRBV27 | once
CASSLSGGYGYTF | TGTGCCAGCAGTTTATCAGGGGGCTATGGCTACACCTTC | TRBD1 | TRBJ1-2 | TRBV12-3/TRBV12-4 | many
CASSLAGPTGYTF | TGTGCCAGCAGCTTGGCCGGCCCGACGGGCTACACCTTC | - | TRBJ1-2 | TRBV5-6 | -
CVSRLGGTGELFF | TGTGTCAGCAGGCTGGGAGGCACCGGGGAGCTGTTTTTT | - | TRBJ2-2 | TRBV7-9 | -
CASSSGTNSGNTIYF | TGTGCCAGCAGTTCAGGCACCAACTCTGGAAACACCATATATTTT | - | TRBJ1-3 | TRBV11-2 | many
CASSVESGGITDTQYF | TGTGCCAGCAGCGTAGAAAGCGGGGGAATCACAGATACGCAGTATTTT | TRBD2 | TRBJ2-3 | TRBV9 | -
CASSETDLNYGYTF | TGTGCCAGCAGTGAGACAGATCTTAACTATGGCTACACCTTC | - | TRBJ1-2 | TRBV25-1 | many
CASSLGQGYTEAFF | TGTGCCAGCAGCTTAGGACAGGGTTATACTGAAGCTTTCTTT | TRBD1 | TRBJ1-1 | TRBV7-8 | many
CASSLVVAGGTDTQYF | TGTGCCAGCAGTTTGGTGGTAGCGGGGGGCACAGATACGCAGTATTTT | TRBD2 | TRBJ2-3 | TRBV28 | once
CASSQERITGELFF | TGCGCCAGCAGCCAAGAAAGGATCACCGGGGAGCTGTTTTTT | - | TRBJ2-2 | TRBV4-1 | -
CSARDSPPVRDGSGYTF | TGCAGTGCTAGAGATTCCCCACCCGTTAGGGACGGATCAGGCTACACCTTC | - | TRBJ1-2 | TRBV20-1 | -
CASSALVRADEQYF | TGTGCCAGCAGCGCCCTAGTCCGGGCCGACGAGCAGTACTTC | - | TRBJ2-7 | TRBV28 | few
CASRSLGQPQHF | TGTGCCAGTAGGTCCCTCGGTCAGCCCCAGCATTTT | - | TRBJ1-5 | TRBV19 | few
CAWLGPGTTAYEQYF | TGTGCCTGGTTAGGACCCGGGACGACCGCCTACGAGCAGTACTTC | - | TRBJ2-7 | TRBV30 | few
CASSLDPRDTIYF | TGTGCCAGCAGCCTGGACCCCCGCGACACCATATATTTT | - | TRBJ1-3 | TRBV7-6 | few
CASSPAGLADTYEQYF | TGCGCCAGCAGCCCGGCCGGACTAGCGGACACCTACGAGCAGTACTTC | TRBD2 | TRBJ2-7 | TRBV4-1 | -
CASRGRENYGYTF | TGTGCCAGTAGAGGACGGGAGAACTATGGCTACACCTTC | - | TRBJ1-2 | TRBV19 | -
CASSVPPGQSSYEQYF | TGTGCCAGCAGCGTACCTCCGGGACAGTCCTCCTACGAGCAGTACTTC | TRBD1 | TRBJ2-7 | TRBV5-5 | -
CASSYSVSGDTDTQYF | TGTGCCAGCAGTTACTCGGTTAGCGGGGACACAGATACGCAGTATTTT | TRBD2 | TRBJ2-3 | TRBV6-5 | -
CSVTGGDRANTEAFF | TGCAGCGTTACCGGGGGGGACAGGGCGAACACTGAAGCTTTCTTT | TRBD1 | TRBJ1-1 | TRBV29-1 | -
CASSDSSGYNEQFF | TGTGCCAGCAGTGATTCCAGCGGATACAATGAGCAGTTCTTC | - | TRBJ2-1 | TRBV6-1 | many
CASSHTAGTHNVFNYGYTF | TGTGCCAGCAGCCATACAGCCGGGACACACAACGTATTTAACTATGGCTACACCTTC | - | TRBJ1-2 | TRBV9 | few
CASSPRGGGYEQYF | TGTGCCAGCAGCCCTCGGGGAGGGGGCTACGAGCAGTACTTC | - | TRBJ2-7 | TRBV7-4 | -
CASSQFQRYTDTQYF | TGTGCCAGCAGCCAGTTCCAGCGGTACACAGATACGCAGTATTTT | - | TRBJ2-3 | TRBV14 | -
CATSSGQVFYEQYF | TGTGCCACCAGCAGCGGACAGGTTTTTTACGAGCAGTACTTC | TRBD1 | TRBJ2-7 | TRBV15 | -
CASTWASGGPRSNEQFF | TGTGCCAGTACTTGGGCTAGCGGGGGCCCCCGATCAAATGAGCAGTTCTTC | TRBD2 | TRBJ2-1 | TRBV19 | -
CASSPGVSGGADEQFF | TGTGCCAGCAGTCCTGGCGTAAGCGGGGGGGCGGATGAGCAGTTCTTC | TRBD2 | TRBJ2-1 | TRBV12-3/TRBV12-4 | -
CASSSEDTNTEAFF | TGTGCCAGCAGCTCCGAGGATACGAACACTGAAGCTTTCTTT | - | TRBJ1-1 | TRBV9 | few
CASTWTSGGGETQYF | TGTGCCAGCACCTGGACTAGCGGGGGAGGTGAGACCCAGTACTTC | TRBD2 | TRBJ2-5 | TRBV2 | -
CAISDGTGVFYEQYF | TGTGCCATCAGTGATGGGACAGGGGTATTCTACGAGCAGTACTTC | TRBD1 | TRBJ2-7 | TRBV10-3 | -
CASSQGRILGTSGTQTQYF | TGCGCCAGCAGCCAAGGGCGGATCCTTGGGACTAGCGGGACACAGACCCAGTACTTC | TRBD2 | TRBJ2-5 | TRBV4-1 | -
CATSTAPITGELFF | TGTGCCACCAGCACCGCCCCGATAACCGGGGAGCTGTTTTTT | - | TRBJ2-2 | TRBV15 | -